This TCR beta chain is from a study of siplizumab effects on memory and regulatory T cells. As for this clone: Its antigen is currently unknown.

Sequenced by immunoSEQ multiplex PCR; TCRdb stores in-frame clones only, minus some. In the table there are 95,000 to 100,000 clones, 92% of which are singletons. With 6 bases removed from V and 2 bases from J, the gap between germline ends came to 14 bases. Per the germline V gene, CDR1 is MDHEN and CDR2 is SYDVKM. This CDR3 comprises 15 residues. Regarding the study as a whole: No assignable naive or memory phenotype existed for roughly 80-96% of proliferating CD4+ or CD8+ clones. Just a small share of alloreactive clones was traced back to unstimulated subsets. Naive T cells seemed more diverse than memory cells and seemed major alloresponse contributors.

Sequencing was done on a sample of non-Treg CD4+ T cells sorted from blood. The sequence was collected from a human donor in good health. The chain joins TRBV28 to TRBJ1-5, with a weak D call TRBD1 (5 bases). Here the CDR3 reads CASRYHMGGNQPQHF. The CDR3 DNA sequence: TGTGCCAGCAGGTACCACATGGGGGGCAATCAGCCCCAGCATTTT. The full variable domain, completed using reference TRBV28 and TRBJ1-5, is DVKVTQSSRYLVKRTGEKVFLECVQDMDHENMFWYRQDPGLGLRLIYFSYDVKMKEKGDIPEGYSVSREKKERFSLILESASTNQTSMYLCASRYHMGGNQPQHFGDGTRLSIL.